This T cell receptor (beta chain) stems from a study of shared clonotypes between healthy human individuals. The study, taken as a whole, reports: Clonotypes that were shared across four donors made up around 5% of naive CD4 clonotypes.

Turning to this clone: The antigen is unknown. The identical CDR3 is also encoded by other nucleotide sequences in the sample.

CDR3 length: 15 residues. CDR1 and CDR2 from the germline V gene are SGHTA and FQGNSA. After removal of 1 base from V and 3 bases from J, the junction contained 3 bases not matched to a gene. Assay execution took place at the deep level. An even split of each subset's genomic DNA across several immunoSEQ plates was performed. The input for sorted-subset replicate PCRs was about 200 ng DNA, 25,000 to 35,000 T cell genomes. TCRdb's table, derived via immunoSEQ multiplex PCR, lists solely in-frame clones and lacks some. The sample records 800,000 to 1,200,000 clones, about four fifths being singletons. The chain employs TRBV7-2 and TRBJ2-3, with 8 bases lining up with TRBD2. The sample comprised memory CD4+ T cells from PBMCs. Documented subset: CD45RA-negative fraction. The receptor comes from a man aged 18 to 29 in good health. Some clones in this sample may be carry-over from other donors' samples. The CDR3 sequence is CASSLGSGGTDTQYF. CDR3 in DNA: TGTGCCAGCAGCTTAGGATCGGGAGGGACAGATACGCAGTATTTT.